The clone carrying this TCR beta chain was seen only once. These data are taken from a study of long-term antiretroviral therapy in people with HIV. The libraries were made with immunoSEQ v3.0 at survey level. The method was immunoSEQ multiplex PCR; TCRdb's version includes in-frame clones alone and lacks a portion of them. The table shows roughly 20,000 clones, with approximately 77% occurring only once. The clonotype was recovered from a man between 50 and 59 years old with HIV. Sequenced material: unsorted PBMCs, taken at the start of antiretroviral therapy.

Written as DNA, the CDR3 is TGCGCCAGCAGCCAAGATGTGGTCCCCCGTGGGGATACGCAGTATTTT. It is translated as CASSQDVVPRGDTQYF. J is TRBJ2-3 and V is TRBV4-3; D is unclear. Trimming stripped 0 bases from V and 6 bases from J, with 16 bases between. The CDR3 extends over 16 amino acids. Germline lookup yields CDR1 LGHNA and CDR2 YSLEER.